The rows below give T cell receptor beta chains drawn from one sample of a study of cytomegalovirus exposure and HLA in healthy donors. Sequenced by immunoSEQ multiplex PCR; TCRdb stores in-frame clones only, minus some. Among 120,000 or so clones, 80% were seen once, and the ten largest hold around 8%. The sample comprised PBMCs. These receptors were taken from a female donor in good health and CMV-seropositive. The CDR3 runs from the conserved cysteine through the conserved F or W. Fields, in order: V gene, D gene, CDR3 protein. D genes are given only for firm matches.

v_gene: TRBV18
d_gene: NA
CDR3aa: CASSHDRPPNTGELFF

v_gene: TRBV4-3
d_gene: NA
CDR3aa: CASSQDSGATNEKLFF

v_gene: TRBV14
d_gene: TRBD1
CDR3aa: CASSQDSGGQGEQYF

v_gene: TRBV30
d_gene: NA
CDR3aa: CAWMAEGETQYF

v_gene: TRBV7-8
d_gene: TRBD2
CDR3aa: CASSRVGGGTDTQYF

v_gene: TRBV2
d_gene: NA
CDR3aa: CASCTSNTDTQYF

v_gene: TRBV28
d_gene: TRBD1
CDR3aa: CASSAPGGAYTDTQYF

v_gene: TRBV5-6
d_gene: NA
CDR3aa: CASSLIRDTDTQYF

v_gene: TRBV6-6
d_gene: NA
CDR3aa: CASSLPSSGGELFF

v_gene: TRBV27
d_gene: TRBD2
CDR3aa: CASRSGTSGGAETQYF

v_gene: TRBV30
d_gene: NA
CDR3aa: CAWSRGGGTEAFF

v_gene: TRBV11-2
d_gene: TRBD1
CDR3aa: CASSPGQGVYGYTF

v_gene: TRBV19
d_gene: TRBD2
CDR3aa: CASATFSGSSYNEQFF

v_gene: TRBV6-1
d_gene: TRBD2
CDR3aa: CAAGGGAFPDTQYF

v_gene: TRBV20-1
d_gene: NA
CDR3aa: CSARDRGEAFF

v_gene: TRBV30
d_gene: TRBD2
CDR3aa: CALSGGARETQYF

v_gene: TRBV7-2
d_gene: TRBD2
CDR3aa: CASSPIGGEAGELFF

v_gene: TRBV28
d_gene: NA
CDR3aa: CASSWGQGLNEKLFF

v_gene: TRBV28
d_gene: NA
CDR3aa: CASSPPSGANVLTF

v_gene: TRBV7-9
d_gene: NA
CDR3aa: CASSLATGGSGANQPQHF

v_gene: TRBV2
d_gene: NA
CDR3aa: CASSDFRLTTSTDTQYF

v_gene: TRBV7-9
d_gene: NA
CDR3aa: CASAGARGLETQYF

v_gene: TRBV27
d_gene: TRBD1
CDR3aa: CASSSPGTGRYEQYF

v_gene: TRBV7-7
d_gene: TRBD1
CDR3aa: CASSAGTGGEKLFF

v_gene: TRBV10-2
d_gene: NA
CDR3aa: CASSQGQETQYF

v_gene: TRBV6-5
d_gene: TRBD1
CDR3aa: CASSYWTGDSPLHF

v_gene: TRBV7-2
d_gene: NA
CDR3aa: CASSLGQPAYEQYF

v_gene: TRBV2
d_gene: NA
CDR3aa: CASSEIPGRSNSPLHF

v_gene: TRBV9
d_gene: NA
CDR3aa: CASSAGGYGYTF

v_gene: TRBV5-4
d_gene: TRBD1
CDR3aa: CASSLGLGGQGATAYGYTF

v_gene: TRBV11-2
d_gene: NA
CDR3aa: CASSRGLNTEAFF

v_gene: TRBV28
d_gene: TRBD1
CDR3aa: CASSLDRGLEQYF

v_gene: TRBV7-9
d_gene: NA
CDR3aa: CSSSLDSNEKLFF

v_gene: TRBV27
d_gene: NA
CDR3aa: CASSLTWTEYGYTF

v_gene: TRBV10-3
d_gene: NA
CDR3aa: CAIKDITDEQYF

v_gene: TRBV10-2
d_gene: TRBD1
CDR3aa: CASSGQGVNTIYF

v_gene: TRBV29-1
d_gene: TRBD2
CDR3aa: CSTQGGGAMDTQYF

v_gene: TRBV7-9
d_gene: NA
CDR3aa: CASSFDRGAGANTGELFF

v_gene: TRBV19
d_gene: NA
CDR3aa: CASSIRVGNQPQHF

v_gene: TRBV14
d_gene: NA
CDR3aa: CASSHRGNTEAFF

v_gene: TRBV6-1
d_gene: TRBD1
CDR3aa: CASSDRDRGVDGYTF

v_gene: TRBV18
d_gene: TRBD1
CDR3aa: CASSPLGQGARIVGYTF

v_gene: TRBV2
d_gene: NA
CDR3aa: CASSVGLMNTEAFF

v_gene: TRBV28
d_gene: TRBD1
CDR3aa: CASSSPGTAAREKLFF

v_gene: TRBV19
d_gene: TRBD1
CDR3aa: CASKNRTGDKGEKLFF

v_gene: TRBV27
d_gene: TRBD1
CDR3aa: CAVRTGAVNEQYF

v_gene: TRBV11-2
d_gene: TRBD1
CDR3aa: CASSRDRGPYNEQFF